Sequencing of this T cell receptor (beta chain) was carried out in a study of shared clonotypes between healthy human individuals. Study in general: The cohort comprised a couple of women and a few men. Their ages spanned 18 to 49 years. Three CD4 naive, three CD4 memory, two CD8 naive and one CD8 memory plate were used per donor.

Donors were healthy HIV-negative adults without recent acute infections or vaccinations. CD4+ cells were split into CD45RA+ naive and CD45RA-negative memory subsets. Using immunoSEQ multiplex PCR, the repertoire was profiled, and TCRdb retains in-frame clones only, with some absent. The data hold about 2 million clones, with 85% to 95% observed a single time. The CDR3 is 13 amino acids. V was clipped by 3 bases and J by 6 bases, with 11 bases between them. The germline gives CDR1 ENHRY, CDR2 SYGVKD. This sequence was found in a man between 18 and 35 years old in good health. Input material: naive CD4+ T cells sorted from blood. The subset denotes: CD45RA+ positively selected. The V call is TRBV10-3, the J call TRBJ1-2; no reliable D call. DNA for the CDR3: TGTGCCATCAGTGATACGAAGGCGGATGGCTACACCTTC. This gives the protein CAISDTKADGYTF.